Each of the 10 T cell receptor beta chains below was sequenced from the same sample in a study of shared clonotypes between healthy human individuals. Assay: immunoSEQ multiplex PCR; the TCRdb copy retains only in-frame clones and omits some. Here the sample spans about 1.5 million clones, nearly 99% being singletons. Sequenced sample: naive CD4+ T cells sorted from blood. Subset described: CD45RA+ positively selected. The receptors stem from a man between 25 and 39 years old in good health.

The chain uses TRBV19 and TRBJ2-7, with 9 bases matching TRBD1. The junction had 4 bases not matched to a gene; V was cut back by 5 bases and J by 2 bases. The CDR3 spans 14 residues. The V gene's germline CDR1 is LNHDA and CDR2 SQIVND (reference sequence). CDR3 loop: CASSRTGVPYEQYF. CDR3 coding DNA: TGTGCCAGTAGTCGGACAGGGGTCCCCTACGAGCAGTACTTC.

The chain has TRBV5-4 and TRBJ1-2; D unresolved. Trimming took 0 bases from V and 10 from J, leaving 13 bases between them. The CDR3 covers 13 residues. CDR1 and CDR2 from the germline V gene are SGHNT and YYREEE (reference sequence). CDR3 coding DNA: TGTGCCAGCAGCTTGGTCGGAAGATCCTACTACACCTTC. This sequence encodes CASSLVGRSYYTF.

This rearrangement joins TRBV4-2 to TRBJ2-7, with D tentatively TRBD1 (6 bases). CDR1 and CDR2 from the germline V gene are LGHNA and YNFKEQ. The ends were cut back, 8 bases at V and 2 bases at J, with 19 bases in the middle. The CDR3 has 15 residues. The CDR3 is CASGISGTQTYEQYF. In nucleotides, the CDR3 is TGTGCCAGCGGTATTTCCGGGACACAGACCTACGAGCAGTACTTC.

The chain employs TRBV12-5 and TRBJ2-1; TRBD2 agrees at 7 bases. In germline, CDR1 is LGHNT, CDR2 FRNRAP. J gave up 8 bases and V 2 bases, and 12 bases lay outside the gene matches. The CDR3 spans 16 residues. The CDR3 protein is CASGLSLTLAPDEQFF. For the CDR3, the DNA is TGTGCTAGTGGTTTGTCTTTGACACTAGCGCCGGATGAGCAGTTCTTC. The full variable domain, rest sourced from reference TRBV12-5 and TRBJ2-1, is DARVTQTPRHKVTEMGQEVTMRCQPILGHNTVFWYRQTMMQGLELLAYFRNRAPLDDSGMPKDRFSAEMPDATLATLKIQPSEPRDSAVYFCASGLSLTLAPDEQFFGPGTRLTVL.

The V and J genes are TRBV7-2 and TRBJ2-2, with no clear D. The V and J ends lost 1 base and 0 bases respectively, with 6 bases between them. Germline V CDR1 and CDR2: SGHTA, FQGNSA. CDR3 length: 15 residues. The CDR3 coding sequence is TGTGCCAGCAGCTTAGACGTAACGAACACCGGGGAGCTGTTTTTT. Protein product: CASSLDVTNTGELFF.

The gene calls are TRBV19 and TRBJ1-5, with a possible D match to TRBD1 (6 bases). Germline V CDR1 and CDR2: LNHDA, SQIVND (reference sequence). This CDR3 has 14 residues. V gave up 7 bases and J gave up 1 base, with 11 bases separating them. The DNA of the CDR3 is TGTGCCAGTACGAAGGGGGGGAGCAATCAGCCCCAGCATTTT. Encoded protein: CASTKGGSNQPQHF.

V usage is TRBV4-3 and J usage is TRBJ1-1; no firm D call. The ends were cut back, 0 bases at V and 7 bases at J, with 9 bases in the middle. Looked up from germline, CDR1 is LGHNA and CDR2 is YSLEER. This CDR3 is 13 amino acids long. Written as DNA, the CDR3 is TGCGCCAGCAGCCAAGATCTCCGGAGTGAAGCTTTCTTT. This sequence encodes CASSQDLRSEAFF.

The chain combines TRBV2 with TRBJ2-5, with D perhaps TRBD2 (5 bases). This CDR3 is built from 16 residues. The V end was cut by 9 bases, the J end by 0 bases, with 20 bases between. Germline V gives CDR1 SNHLY, CDR2 FYNNEI. CDR3 DNA: TGTGCCAGTCTACTGGAGATTAGCGCATACCAAGAGACCCAGTACTTC. It yields the protein CASLLEISAYQETQYF.

This chain connects TRBV29-1 to TRBJ2-7, with 11 bases fitting TRBD2. The CDR3 consists of 14 residues. Trimming at V came to 6 bases and at J to 3 bases, leaving 7 bases not matched to a gene. Germline CDR1 and CDR2: SQVTM and ANQGSEA. CDR3 sequence (DNA): TGCAGCGTGACTCCCGGGACTAGCGGCTACGAGCAGTACTTC. Residues: CSVTPGTSGYEQYF.

The chain carries TRBV6-5 and TRBJ1-2; D perhaps matches TRBD1 (5 bases). Germline V gene data show CDR1 as MNHEY and CDR2 as SVGAGI. The V end lost 4 bases, the J end lost 6 bases, and 12 bases lay between the germline ends. CDR3 length: 13 amino acids. CDR3 nucleotide sequence: TGTGCCAGCAGTTCGACCCCAGGGAATGGCTACACCTTC. Translating gives CASSSTPGNGYTF.